This T cell receptor (beta chain) was identified during a study of control samples from healthy donors and cancer patients. TCRdb's copy holds only in-frame clones and misses some; the assay was immunoSEQ multiplex PCR. Among approximately 97,000 clones, approximately 86% were seen once, and the ten largest hold approximately 20%. Per the germline V gene, CDR1 is GTSNPN and CDR2 is SVGIG (reference sequence). V was pared by 0 bases and J by 3 bases, with 5 bases between. The CDR3 is 12 residues long. The receptor was isolated from a young man in good health. The chain is built from TRBV30 and TRBJ1-1; D not certain. Sequenced: blood. The CDR3 DNA sequence: TGTGCCTGGAGTGTACGGGACACTGAAGCTTTCTTT. Translating gives CAWSVRDTEAFF.